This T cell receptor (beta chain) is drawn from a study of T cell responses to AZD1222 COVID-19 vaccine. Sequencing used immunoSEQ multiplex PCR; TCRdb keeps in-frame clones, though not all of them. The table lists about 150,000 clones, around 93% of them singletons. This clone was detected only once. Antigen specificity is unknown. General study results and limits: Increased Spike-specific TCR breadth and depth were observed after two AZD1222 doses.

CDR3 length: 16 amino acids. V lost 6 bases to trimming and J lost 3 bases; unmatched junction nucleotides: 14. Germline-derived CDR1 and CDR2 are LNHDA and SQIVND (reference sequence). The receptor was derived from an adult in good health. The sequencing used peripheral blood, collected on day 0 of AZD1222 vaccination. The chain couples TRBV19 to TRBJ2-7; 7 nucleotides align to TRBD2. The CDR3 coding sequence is TGTGCCAGTAGATCCGGCTCGGGGGAGGGGTACTACGAGCAGTACTTC. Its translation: CASRSGSGEGYYEQYF.